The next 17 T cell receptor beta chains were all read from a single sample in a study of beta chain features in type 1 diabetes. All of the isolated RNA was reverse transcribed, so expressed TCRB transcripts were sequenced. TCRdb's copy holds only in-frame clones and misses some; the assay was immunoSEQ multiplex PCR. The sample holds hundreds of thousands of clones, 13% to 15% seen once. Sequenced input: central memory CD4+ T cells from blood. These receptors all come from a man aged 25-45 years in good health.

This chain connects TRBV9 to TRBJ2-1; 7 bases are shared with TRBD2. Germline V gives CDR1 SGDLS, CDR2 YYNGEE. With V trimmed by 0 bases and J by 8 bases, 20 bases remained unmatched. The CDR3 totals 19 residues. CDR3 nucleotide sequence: TGTGCCAGCAGCGTAGCTGTCCCTGGCCGGGCGGGGGTTCTACATGAGCAGTTCTTC. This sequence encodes CASSVAVPGRAGVLHEQFF.

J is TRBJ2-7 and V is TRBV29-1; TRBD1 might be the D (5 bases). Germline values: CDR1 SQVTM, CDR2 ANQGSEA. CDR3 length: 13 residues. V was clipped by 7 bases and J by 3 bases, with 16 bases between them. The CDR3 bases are TGCAGCGCTTCGAAGGGGATGAACTACGAGCAGTACTTC. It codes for CSASKGMNYEQYF.

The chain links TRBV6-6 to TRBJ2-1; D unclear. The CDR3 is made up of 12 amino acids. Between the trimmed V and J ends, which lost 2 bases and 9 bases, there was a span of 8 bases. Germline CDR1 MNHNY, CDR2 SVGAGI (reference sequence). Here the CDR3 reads CASSYDQTEQFF. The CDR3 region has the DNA TGTGCCAGCAGTTACGACCAGACTGAGCAGTTCTTC.

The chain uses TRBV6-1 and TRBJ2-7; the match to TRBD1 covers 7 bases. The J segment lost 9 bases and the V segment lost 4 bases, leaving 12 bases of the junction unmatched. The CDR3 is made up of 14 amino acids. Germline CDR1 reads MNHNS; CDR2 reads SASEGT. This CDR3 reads CASSVGTAKGGQYV. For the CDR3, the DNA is TGTGCCAGCAGTGTCGGGACAGCTAAAGGGGGGCAGTACGTC.

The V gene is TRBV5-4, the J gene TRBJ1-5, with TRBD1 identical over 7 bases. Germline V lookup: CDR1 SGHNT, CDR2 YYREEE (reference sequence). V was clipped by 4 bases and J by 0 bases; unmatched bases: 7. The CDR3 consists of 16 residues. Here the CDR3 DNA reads TGTGCCAGCAGCCAGACACAGGGGTATAGCAATCAGCCCCAGCATTTT. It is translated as CASSQTQGYSNQPQHF.

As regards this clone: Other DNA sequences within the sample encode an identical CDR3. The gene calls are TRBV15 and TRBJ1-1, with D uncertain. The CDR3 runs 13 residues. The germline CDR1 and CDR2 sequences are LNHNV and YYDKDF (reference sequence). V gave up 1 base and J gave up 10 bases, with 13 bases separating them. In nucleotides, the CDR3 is TGTGCCACCAGCAGAGTATCCGAAGGTGCAGCTTTCTTT. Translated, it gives CATSRVSEGAAFF.

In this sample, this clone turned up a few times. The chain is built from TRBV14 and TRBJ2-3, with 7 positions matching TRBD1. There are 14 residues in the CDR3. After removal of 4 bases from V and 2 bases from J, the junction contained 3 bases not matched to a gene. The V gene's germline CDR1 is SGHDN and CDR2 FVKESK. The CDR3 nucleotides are TGTGCCAGCAGCCCCACAGGGGTCACAGATACGCAGTATTTT. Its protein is CASSPTGVTDTQYF.

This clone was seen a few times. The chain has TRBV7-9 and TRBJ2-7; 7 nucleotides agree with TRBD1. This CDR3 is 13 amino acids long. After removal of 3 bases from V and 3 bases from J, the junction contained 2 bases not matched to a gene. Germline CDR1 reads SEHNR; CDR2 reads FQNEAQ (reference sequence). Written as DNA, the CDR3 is TGTGCCAGCAGCTTGGGACAGAACTACGAGCAGTACGTC. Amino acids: CASSLGQNYEQYV.

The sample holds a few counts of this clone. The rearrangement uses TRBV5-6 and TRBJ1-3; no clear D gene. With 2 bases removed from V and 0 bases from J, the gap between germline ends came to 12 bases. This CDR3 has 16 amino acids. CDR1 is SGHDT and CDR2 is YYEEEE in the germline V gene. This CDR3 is CASSLTGPSSGNTIYF. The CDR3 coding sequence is TGTGCCAGCAGCTTAACCGGGCCCAGCTCTGGAAACACCATATATTTT. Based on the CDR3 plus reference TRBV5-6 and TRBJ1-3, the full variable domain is DAGVTQSPTHLIKTRGQQVTLRCSPKSGHDTVSWYQQALGQGPQFIFQYYEEEERQRGNFPDRFSGHQFPNYSSELNVNALLLGDSALYLCASSLTGPSSGNTIYFGEGSWLTVV.

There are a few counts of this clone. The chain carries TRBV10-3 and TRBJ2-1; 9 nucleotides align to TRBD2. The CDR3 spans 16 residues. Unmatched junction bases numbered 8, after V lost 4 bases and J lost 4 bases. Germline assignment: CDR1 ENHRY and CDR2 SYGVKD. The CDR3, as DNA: TGTGCCATCAGTGGGGCTAGCGGGATTGGTTACAATGAGCAGTTCTTC. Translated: CAISGASGIGYNEQFF.

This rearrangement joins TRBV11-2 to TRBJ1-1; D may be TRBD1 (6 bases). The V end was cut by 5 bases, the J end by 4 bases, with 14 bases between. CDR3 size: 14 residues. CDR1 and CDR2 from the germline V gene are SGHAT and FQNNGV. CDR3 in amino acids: CASSASGVGTEAFF. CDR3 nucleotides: TGTGCCAGCAGCGCTTCAGGGGTGGGCACTGAAGCTTTCTTT.

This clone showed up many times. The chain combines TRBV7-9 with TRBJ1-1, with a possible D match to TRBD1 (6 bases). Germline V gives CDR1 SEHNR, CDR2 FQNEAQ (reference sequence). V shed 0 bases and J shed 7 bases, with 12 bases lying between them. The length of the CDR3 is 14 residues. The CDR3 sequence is CASSLAAGALEAFF. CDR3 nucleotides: TGTGCCAGCAGCTTAGCTGCAGGGGCACTTGAAGCTTTCTTT.

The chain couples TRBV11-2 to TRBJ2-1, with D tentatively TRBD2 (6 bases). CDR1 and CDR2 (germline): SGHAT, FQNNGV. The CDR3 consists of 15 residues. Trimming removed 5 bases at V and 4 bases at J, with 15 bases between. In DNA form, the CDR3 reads TGTGCCAGCAGCCCATGGGACTCTTCATACAATGAGCAGTTCTTC. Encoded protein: CASSPWDSSYNEQFF.

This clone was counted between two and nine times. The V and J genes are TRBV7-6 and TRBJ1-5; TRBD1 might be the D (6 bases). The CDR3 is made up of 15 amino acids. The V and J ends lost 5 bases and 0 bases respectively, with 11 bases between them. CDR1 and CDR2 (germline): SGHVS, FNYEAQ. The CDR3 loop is CASSPGTSSNQPQHF. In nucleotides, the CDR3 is TGTGCCAGCAGCCCCGGGACATCTAGCAATCAGCCCCAGCATTTT.

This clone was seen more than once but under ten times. The CDR3 loop is CASSFVLTEAFF. The CDR3 coding sequence is TGTGCCAGCAGCTTCGTATTGACCGAAGCTTTCTTT. V is TRBV5-5 and J is TRBJ1-1; D is uncertain. CDR3 size: 12 residues. Germline V gives CDR1 SGHKS, CDR2 YYEKEE (reference sequence). Trimming took off 2 bases at V and 8 bases at J, with 10 bases between the two ends.

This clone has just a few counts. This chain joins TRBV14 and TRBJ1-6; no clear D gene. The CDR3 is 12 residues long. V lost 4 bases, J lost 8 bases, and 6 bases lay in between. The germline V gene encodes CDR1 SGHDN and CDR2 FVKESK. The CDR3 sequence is CASSRVDSPLHF. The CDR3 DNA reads TGTGCCAGCAGCCGAGTCGATTCACCCCTCCACTTT.

This CDR3 reads CASSATANYGYTF. The DNA for the CDR3 is TGTGCCAGTAGCGCGACAGCTAACTATGGCTACACCTTC. The chain employs TRBV19 and TRBJ1-2, with a weak D call TRBD1 (5 bases). Trimming cost V 6 bases and J 0 bases, with 8 bases left between them. The CDR3 runs 13 residues. CDR1 LNHDA and CDR2 SQIVND come from the germline V gene (reference sequence).